This TCR beta chain was identified in a study of shared clonotypes between healthy human individuals (dated by TCRdb to the early 2020s). In the study overall: Three men and a couple of women, aged 18 to 49 years, made up the cohort. For each donor, CD4 naive and CD4 memory were each run on three plates, CD8 naive on two plates, and CD8 memory on one plate. Blood TCR repertoires of roughly five healthy adults were deeply sequenced to estimate repertoire size and the extent of clonotype sharing between individuals. Libraries were prepared and TCR repertoires were sequenced by different laboratories using diverse techniques, in order to increase sequencing depth and limit assay-specific biases. Leukapheresis yielded between about 0.85 and 10 billion PBMCs per donor.

A word on this clone: Its antigen has not been determined. Base-call qualities are not available, and no considerably larger clone is one nucleotide away.

The full study reports these points: Estimated clonotype richness was generally larger for naive than for memory subsets. Pairwise subsampling led to the expectation that sequencing depth would affect the degree of clonotype sharing among donors. Sampling was limited to blood, and TCR repertoires in tissue likely differ from TCR repertoires in blood. Rarefaction of sorted-subset datasets indicated incomplete sequencing despite the large sequencing depth. Because the study included a small number of donors, the genetic and exposure-history diversity represented was limited. Across a handful of donors, around 5.4% of naive CD4, roughly 3.5% of naive CD8, roughly 2.3% of memory CD4, and under 0.45% of memory CD8 clonotypes were shared. Clonotypes shared by all four sorted-subset donors showed higher generation probabilities than non-shared clonotypes.

CD8 naive samples were obtained by positive selection for CCR7 among CD45RO-negative cells, yielding a CD45RA+CCR7+ population from which TemRA cells were excluded. The donors were healthy, HIV-negative adults who had no recently reported acute infections or vaccinations. All donors were Caucasian adults living in Nashville, Tennessee, USA. Blood was obtained by leukapheresis, after which PBMCs were separated by Ficoll-Histopaque density gradient centrifugation and cryopreserved in liquid nitrogen vapor phase. Analytical flow cytometry was used to check the purity and quantity of each magnetically sorted T cell population. Each sorted fraction had its genomic DNA isolated and then quantified by UV absorbance on a Nanodrop 2000c. TCR CDR3 regions were amplified from genomic DNA by multiplex PCR using the deep immunoSEQ assay. For each cell subset, the extracted genomic DNA was distributed evenly across all wells of several immunoSEQ 96-well plates, and each plate served as one replicate. For sorted subsets, around 200 ng genomic DNA, equal to 30,000 to 35,000 T cell genomes, was loaded into each replicate PCR. The purified libraries were quantified using a Qubit 3.0 fluorometer, sized with a Bioanalyzer 2100, and then quantified again using the KAPA Library Quantification kit. A separate single-read 150-cycle Illumina NextSeq 550 flow cell was used to sequence each immunoSEQ 96-well plate. Per the authors' processing: Because only junctional sequences without quality scores were contained in the immunoSEQ output, filtering matching that applied to full-length reads could not be performed. Sequences were annotated with PyIR, a Python wrapper for IgBLAST v1.9, using IMGT germline references to assign V/J genes and CDR3. Reads with weak V/J assignments (E-value above 1e-6), missing CDR3, stop codons, out-of-frame junctions, or ambiguous translated residues were removed. V3J clonotypes were defined as sequences sharing an identical inferred V gene, J gene, and CDR3 amino acid sequence. To compute the percentage overlap between repertoires, the number of shared unique clonotypes was divided by the size of the smaller repertoire. Richness of each repertoire was evaluated using RTK rarefaction, the Chao1 estimator, and Recon v2.1 estimates of unobserved clonotypes. For all TCRbeta clonotypes obtained by the gDNA method from several donors, generation probabilities were computed with OLGA. In its TCRdb copy, this immuneACCESS table keeps in-frame sequences only and misses some clones. Where compared with another copy, unresolved V genes explain less than half of these, and the others have no known cause. The V and J calls and clone size were taken over from that table, and D and trimming were inferred from the DNA. This sample has around 600,000 clones in its table, and roughly 98% of those were observed once. In total, the top ten clones hold 0.3% to 0.35% of the sample.

This sequence was found in a young man in good health. Sequenced input: naive CD8+ T cells sorted from blood. This specimen's cell subset or site label, interpreted: CD45RA+CCR7+.

The CDR3 corresponds to CASSLVGRRGENTEAFF. The base sequence is TGTGCCAGCAGCTTAGTAGGGAGGAGAGGTGAGAACACTGAAGCTTTCTTT. The chain employs TRBV7-9 and TRBJ1-1, with the D gene not clear enough to name. The germline V gene encodes CDR1 SEHNR and CDR2 FQNEAQ (reference sequence). V gives up 1 base and J gives up 1 base, and the segment between their germline ends measures 16 bases. Including the terminal cysteine and phenylalanine, the CDR3 comprises 17 residues. Only the CDR3 portion is preserved as DNA: 51 bases, with reading frame beginning at the first base.